This TCR beta chain was sequenced in a study of T-cell memory formation after mild COVID-19. This CDR3 is built from 15 residues. CDR1 is SSHAT and CDR2 is FNYEAQ in the germline V gene (reference sequence). The study's findings and limits: Whether day 37 second-wave clones are SARS-CoV-2-specific was not confirmed.

This clonotype appeared a few times. Its antigen is currently unknown. The junction and the germline gene differ at one end; a read error may be behind it. TCRdb re-analysed the 5' RACE reads in MiXCR, keeping a single row per CDR3 protein. The sample has 90,000 to 120,000 distinct CDR3 sequences; roughly a sixth are singletons. The genes are TRBV7-7 and TRBJ2-5; the D gene is possibly TRBD1 (6 bases). The sample taken for sequencing was PBMCs or a T cell subset sorted from them (not recorded which). This TCR was recovered from a young man who had mild COVID-19 (a few samples of this study predate the infection). Cell type and time point are not known. CDR3 sequence reads: CASSPGRGEWETQYF. In DNA form, the CDR3 reads TGTGCTAGCAGCCCAGGCAGGGGAGAATGGGAGACCCAGTACTTC.